The 28 T cell receptor beta chains below come from one sample, sequenced in a study of cytotoxic CD8 clonotypes in ibrutinib-treated CLL. Some clones are missing from TCRdb's copy, which holds only in-frame ones; the method was immunoSEQ multiplex PCR. The profile covers 200,000 or so clones, with 75% to 80% appearing a single time and about 10% taken by the ten largest. Sequences were derived from PBMCs, sampled after 12 months of ibrutinib treatment. The source is a human donor with chronic lymphocytic leukemia.

The V gene is TRBV30, the J gene TRBJ1-1; D remains unclear. The CDR3 has 11 residues. Germline CDR1 and CDR2: GTSNPN and SVGIG (reference sequence). Trimming stripped 6 bases from V and 4 bases from J, with 9 bases between. CDR3 loop: CACDKGTEAFF. The CDR3 region has the DNA TGTGCCTGTGACAAGGGCACTGAAGCTTTCTTT. The full variable domain, in which reference TRBV30 and TRBJ1-1 provide the parts outside the CDR3, is SQTIHQWPATLVQPVGSPLSLECTVEGTSNPNLYWYRQAAGRGLQLLFYSVGIGQISSEVPQNLSASRPQDRQFILSSKKLLLSDSGFYLCACDKGTEAFFGQGTRLTVV.

V is TRBV20-1 and J is TRBJ2-7, with D perhaps TRBD1 (5 bases). Trimming pared 6 bases from V and 3 bases from J, leaving 9 bases between. The germline V gene has CDR1 DFQATT and CDR2 SNEGSKA (reference sequence). The CDR3 extends over 11 amino acids. CDR3: CSADKFYEQYF. The CDR3 bases are TGCAGTGCGGACAAATTCTACGAGCAGTACTTC.

The rearrangement joins TRBV2 to TRBJ2-1; D possibly matches TRBD1 or TRBD2 (6 bases each). Between the trimmed V and J ends, which lost 6 bases and 0 bases, there was a span of 12 bases. The CDR3 contains 15 residues. Germline V gene sequence: CDR1 SNHLY, CDR2 FYNNEI. The CDR3 loop is CASRAQGGSYNEQFF. The CDR3 DNA follows: TGTGCCAGCAGGGCACAGGGAGGCTCCTACAATGAGCAGTTCTTC.

The V gene is TRBV5-4, the J gene TRBJ1-2, with unresolved D. Per germline, CDR1 SGHNT and CDR2 YYREEE (reference sequence). Trimming shortened V by 2 bases and J by 3 bases, and 8 bases separated the two germline ends. The CDR3 contains 13 residues. The CDR3 region has the DNA TGTGCCAGCAGCTTTAACGAGGACTATGGCTACACCTTC. Translating it yields CASSFNEDYGYTF.

The chain has TRBV10-3 and TRBJ1-5, with D maybe TRBD1 (6 bases). The germline V gene encodes CDR1 ENHRY and CDR2 SYGVKD. This CDR3 spans 16 amino acids. V dropped 0 bases and J dropped 2 bases, with 11 bases sitting between them. CDR3 amino acids: CAISESWTERNQPQHF. The CDR3, as DNA: TGTGCCATCAGTGAGTCTTGGACAGAGCGCAATCAGCCCCAGCATTTT.

The chain employs TRBV27 and TRBJ2-7; D might be TRBD2 (6 bases). V lost 2 bases and J 3 bases, leaving 11 bases between the germline ends. Germline CDR1 and CDR2: MNHEY and SMNVEV (reference sequence). This CDR3 comprises 14 residues. DNA of the CDR3: TGTGCCAGCAGTTTAGAGGGGCGGGGCTACGAGCAGTACTTC. It is translated as CASSLEGRGYEQYF.

This clone appeared once. CDR3: CSSTGVPYNEQFF. CDR3 nucleotides: TGCAGCTCCACAGGGGTACCCTACAATGAGCAGTTCTTC. The V call is TRBV29-1, the J call TRBJ2-1, with 7 nucleotides matching TRBD1. J lost 2 bases, V lost 8 bases, and 6 bases had no gene match. Germline V gene lookup returns CDR1 SQVTM and CDR2 ANQGSEA. This CDR3 spans 13 amino acids.

The gene calls are TRBV25-1 and TRBJ2-7, with D hard to call. The germline V gene encodes CDR1 MGHDK and CDR2 SYGVNS. Trimming removed 4 bases from V and 7 bases from J, with 17 bases in between. The CDR3 consists of 14 residues. The CDR3 sequence: CASSADGSLREQYF. The CDR3 DNA follows: TGTGCCAGCAGTGCAGACGGTAGCCTACGAGAGCAGTACTTC.

The chain joins TRBV4-1 to TRBJ2-3; D not resolved. The V end lost 4 bases, the J end lost 2 bases, and 19 bases lay between the germline ends. Germline V gives CDR1 MGHRA, CDR2 YSYEKL. The CDR3 runs 17 residues. In nucleotides, the CDR3 is TGCGCCAGCAGCCCCTTTGACGGCTTAGGCAACACAGATACGCAGTATTTT. Translating gives CASSPFDGLGNTDTQYF.

This clone was seen a few times. The chain combines TRBV5-1 with TRBJ1-2; a weak D match, TRBD1 (5 bases). V was clipped by 4 bases and J by 8 bases, with 24 bases between them. The CDR3 covers 16 residues. Germline loops: CDR1 SGHRS, CDR2 YFSETQ. This CDR3 reads CASSQLRDAPANGYTF. CDR3 coding DNA: TGCGCCAGCAGCCAACTCCGGGACGCGCCTGCCAACGGCTACACCTTC. Drawing the rest from reference TRBV5-1 and TRBJ1-2, the complete variable domain is KAGVTQTPRYLIKTRGQQVTLSCSPISGHRSVSWYQQTPGQGLQFLFEYFSETQRNKGNFPGRFSGRQFSNSRSEMNVSTLELGDSALYLCASSQLRDAPANGYTFGSGTRLTVV.

The chain uses TRBV7-9 and TRBJ2-7, with TRBD1 matching over 9 bases. The J segment lost 9 bases and the V segment lost 6 bases, leaving 15 bases of the junction unmatched. The CDR3 covers 15 residues. Germline V gene sequence: CDR1 SEHNR, CDR2 FQNEAQ (reference sequence). CDR3 sequence: CASSPGTGPIGVQYF. Written as DNA, the CDR3 is TGTGCCAGCAGTCCAGGGACAGGGCCCATTGGGGTGCAGTACTTC.

The chain joins TRBV19 to TRBJ2-4, with TRBD1 as a possible D gene (5 bases). The germline V gene has CDR1 LNHDA and CDR2 SQIVND (reference sequence). V lost 6 bases, J lost 3 bases, and 15 bases lay in between. The CDR3 is 15 amino acids. DNA for the CDR3: TGTGCCAGTAGCCCAGGGCCCTATGGCAAAAACATTCAGTACTTC. Amino acid sequence: CASSPGPYGKNIQYF.

The rearrangement uses TRBV19 and TRBJ2-1, with D perhaps TRBD2 (5 bases). Trimming cost V 7 bases and J 6 bases, with 19 bases left between them. The CDR3 extends over 15 amino acids. Looked up from germline, CDR1 is LNHDA and CDR2 is SQIVND (reference sequence). The CDR3 spells CASTSRVTLSNEQFF. CDR3 nucleotides: TGTGCCAGTACCTCGAGGGTCACCCTAAGCAATGAGCAGTTCTTC.

This clone was seen more than once but under ten times. This chain connects TRBV5-5 to TRBJ2-5; TRBD2 is a possible D gene (6 bases). Between the trimmed V and J ends, which lost 0 bases and 5 bases, there was a span of 8 bases. Germline V CDR1 and CDR2: SGHKS, YYEKEE (reference sequence). The CDR3 loop spans 13 amino acids. The CDR3 sequence is CASSLAGSETQYF. The CDR3 region has the DNA TGTGCCAGCAGCTTGGCCGGGAGTGAGACCCAGTACTTC.

The chain employs TRBV5-1 and TRBJ2-1; TRBD1 matches at 8 bases. J lost 7 bases, V lost 2 bases, and 5 bases had no gene match. Germline assignment: CDR1 SGHRS and CDR2 YFSETQ. The CDR3 runs 14 residues. The CDR3 sequence is CASSLGQGQNEQFF. CDR3 bases: TGCGCCAGCAGCTTAGGACAGGGTCAGAATGAGCAGTTCTTC.

This clone appeared many times. V gene TRBV10-2 combines with J gene TRBJ2-2, with 7 positions matching TRBD2. The CDR3 is 19 residues long. Trimming at V came to 4 bases and at J to 1 base, leaving 15 bases not matched to a gene. Germline-derived CDR1 and CDR2 are WSHSY and SAAADI. CDR3 in amino acids: CASSGFGLRRERNTGELFF. In DNA, the CDR3 is TGCGCCAGCAGTGGCTTCGGACTTAGGCGGGAGAGGAACACCGGGGAGCTGTTTTTT.

The V gene is TRBV7-2, the J gene TRBJ1-2, with D possibly matching TRBD1 (5 bases). The CDR3 consists of 14 residues. Deletions cut 5 bases from V and 6 bases from J, with 16 bases between. CDR1 is SGHTA and CDR2 is FQGNSA in the germline V gene. The CDR3, as DNA: TGTGCCAGCAGCGTAGGGGCAGCGGGAAATGGCTACACCTTC. This sequence encodes CASSVGAAGNGYTF.

This chain links TRBV2 with TRBJ2-7; 11 nucleotides align to TRBD2. The V and J ends lost 3 bases and 2 bases, in that order; junction bases with no gene match: 3. Germline V lookup: CDR1 SNHLY, CDR2 FYNNEI. The CDR3 sequence is 15 residues long. This chain's CDR3 is CASSEVLAGAYEQYF. In DNA, the CDR3 is TGTGCCAGCAGTGAGGTACTAGCGGGAGCCTACGAGCAGTACTTC. The full variable domain, completed using reference TRBV2 and TRBJ2-7, is EPEVTQTPSHQVTQMGQEVILRCVPISNHLYFYWYRQILGQKVEFLVSFYNNEISEKSEIFDDQFSVERPDGSNFTLKIRSTKLEDSAMYFCASSEVLAGAYEQYFGPGTRLTVT.

The rearrangement links TRBV28 to TRBJ1-2, with TRBD1 as a possible D gene (6 bases). Germline V CDR1 and CDR2: MDHEN, SYDVKM. The CDR3 covers 14 residues. V dropped 3 bases and J dropped 4 bases, with 12 bases sitting between them. For the CDR3, the DNA is TGTGCCAGCAGTTTGTGGGGGCCAGGCTATGGCTACACCTTC. It is translated as CASSLWGPGYGYTF.

This clone appeared a single time. The CDR3 reads CASSQAGYSNQPQHF. CDR3 nucleotide sequence: TGCGCCAGCAGCCAAGCTGGATATAGCAATCAGCCCCAGCATTTT. The chain combines TRBV4-1 with TRBJ1-5; D not certain. Germline loops: CDR1 MGHRA, CDR2 YSYEKL. Between the trimmed V and J ends, which lost 1 base and 0 bases, there was a span of 7 bases. This CDR3 contains 15 residues.

The chain has TRBV19 and TRBJ2-7, with TRBD2 matching over 7 bases. Looked up from germline, CDR1 is LNHDA and CDR2 is SQIVND (reference sequence). The J segment lost 2 bases and the V segment lost 10 bases, leaving 11 bases of the junction unmatched. This CDR3 contains 14 residues. As DNA, the CDR3 is TGTGCCAAAAGACCGGGGAGGGAACCCTACGAGCAGTACTTC. Translating it yields CAKRPGREPYEQYF.

This clone was detected only once. V usage is TRBV6-5 and J usage is TRBJ1-1, with D possibly being TRBD1 (6 bases). The germline CDR1 and CDR2 sequences are MNHEY and SVGAGI. V lost 0 bases, J lost 4 bases, and 15 bases lay in between. This CDR3 has 16 amino acids. This CDR3 reads CASSYSRGGPSTEAFF. The CDR3 bases are TGTGCCAGCAGTTACTCGAGGGGGGGCCCGAGCACTGAAGCTTTCTTT.

This chain connects TRBV5-1 to TRBJ2-7; 9 bases are shared with TRBD2. The J segment lost 12 bases and the V segment lost 0 bases, leaving 16 bases of the junction unmatched. This CDR3 has 16 amino acids. Per germline, CDR1 SGHRS and CDR2 YFSETQ. CDR3 coding DNA: TGCGCCAGCAGCTTGGTGTTTGCGGGAGGGCCGATCGGGCTGTACTTC. Translating gives CASSLVFAGGPIGLYF.

The V and J genes are TRBV18 and TRBJ1-4; no reliable D call. V lost 0 bases, J lost 2 bases, and 10 bases lay in between. Per germline, CDR1 KGHSH and CDR2 LQKENI. The CDR3 loop spans 16 amino acids. Here the CDR3 DNA reads TGTGCCAGCTCACCACCCGAGGGTGTTACTAATGAAAAACTGTTTTTT. This translates into CASSPPEGVTNEKLFF.

This clone has just one count. The chain recombines TRBV4-1 with TRBJ1-1; 7 bases line up with TRBD1. J was trimmed by 0 bases and V by 4 bases; bases with no gene match: 5. CDR1 is MGHRA, CDR2 YSYEKL, per germline. The CDR3 covers 15 residues. The CDR3 DNA sequence: TGCGCCAGCAGCCTGACAGGGCCGATGAACACTGAAGCTTTCTTT. Protein: CASSLTGPMNTEAFF.

V usage is TRBV27 and J usage is TRBJ2-7, with 10 positions matching TRBD2. Germline V gene data show CDR1 as MNHEY and CDR2 as SMNVEV (reference sequence). The V and J ends lost 8 bases and 2 bases, in that order; junction bases with no gene match: 12. The CDR3 extends over 16 amino acids. CDR3 nucleotides: TGTGCCAGCGCGCCCCGTAGCGGGAGGTTTACCTACGAGCAGTACTTC. Its translation is CASAPRSGRFTYEQYF.

V and J are TRBV13 and TRBJ2-7; D ambiguous. With 5 bases removed from V and 4 bases from J, the gap between germline ends came to 21 bases. The CDR3 contains 16 residues. Germline CDR1 and CDR2: PRHDT and FYEKMQ (reference sequence). In nucleotides, the CDR3 is TGTGCCAGCAGCGGTGGTGACGGCTCCGGTCGGTACGAGCAGTACTTC. Amino acid sequence: CASSGGDGSGRYEQYF.

The V and J genes are TRBV2 and TRBJ2-3; D is perhaps TRBD2 (7 bases). The V gene lost 7 bases and the J gene lost 0 bases, with 20 bases spanning the gap. The CDR3 is 17 residues long. The germline gives CDR1 SNHLY, CDR2 FYNNEI. The CDR3 DNA reads as TGTGCCAGCACCGGGGTCGGGGGGCTCTCTAGCACAGATACGCAGTATTTT. This codes for CASTGVGGLSSTDTQYF.